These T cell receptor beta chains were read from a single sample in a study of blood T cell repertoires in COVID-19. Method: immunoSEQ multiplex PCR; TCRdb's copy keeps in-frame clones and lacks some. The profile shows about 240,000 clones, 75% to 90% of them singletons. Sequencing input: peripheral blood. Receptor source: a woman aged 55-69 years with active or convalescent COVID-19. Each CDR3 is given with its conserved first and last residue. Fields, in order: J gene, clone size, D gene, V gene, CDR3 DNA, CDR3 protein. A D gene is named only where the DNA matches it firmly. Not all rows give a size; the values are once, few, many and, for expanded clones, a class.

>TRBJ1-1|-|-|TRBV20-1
TGCAGGGGGACTGGGGGCACTGAAGCTTTCTTT
CRGTGGTEAFF
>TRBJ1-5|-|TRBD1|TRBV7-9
TGTGCCAGCAGTTCCACAGAGGGGGCTAGAAATCAGCCCCAGCATTTT
CASSSTEGARNQPQHF
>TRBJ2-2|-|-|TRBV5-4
TGTGCCAGCAGCCCCTGGGGGCCGGGCACCGGGGAGCTGTTTTTT
CASSPWGPGTGELFF
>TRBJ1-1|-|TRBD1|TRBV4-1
TGCGCCAGCAGCTCCCCGGGACAGGGGGCGCTTGAAGCTTTCTTT
CASSSPGQGALEAFF
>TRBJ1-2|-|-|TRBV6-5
TGTGCCAGCAGTTACTCGATCGGGTACTATGGCTACACCTTC
CASSYSIGYYGYTF
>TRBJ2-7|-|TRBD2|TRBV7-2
TGTGCCAGCAGCCAGCAAGCGGGAGCACACTCCTCCTACGAGCAGTACTTC
CASSQQAGAHSSYEQYF
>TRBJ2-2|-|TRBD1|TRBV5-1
TGCGCCAGCAGCCCGACAGGGGCCACCGGGGAGCTGTTTTTT
CASSPTGATGELFF
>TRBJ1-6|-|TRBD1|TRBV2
TGTGCCAGCACCCTCTGGGCCGGACAGGGAAATTCACCCCTCCACTTT
CASTLWAGQGNSPLHF
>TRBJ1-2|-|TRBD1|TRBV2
TGTGCCAGCAGTGTGATTACAGGGGGCTATGGCTACACCTTC
CASSVITGGYGYTF
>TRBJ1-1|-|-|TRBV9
TGTGCCAGCGGCCGGGGAAACAGGGACACTGAAGCTTTCTTT
CASGRGNRDTEAFF
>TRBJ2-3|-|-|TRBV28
TGTGCCAGCAGTTTACCGGGGAGCACAGATACGCAGTATTTT
CASSLPGSTDTQYF
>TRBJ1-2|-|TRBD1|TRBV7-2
TGTGCCAGGACCGGGACAGACTCTAACTATGGCTACACCTTC
CARTGTDSNYGYTF
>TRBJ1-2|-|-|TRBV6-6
TGTGCCAGCAGCCGGGACTATGGCTACACCTTC
CASSRDYGYTF
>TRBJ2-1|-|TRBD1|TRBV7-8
TGTGCCAGCAGCTTCGACAGGGACAATGAGCAGTTCTTC
CASSFDRDNEQFF
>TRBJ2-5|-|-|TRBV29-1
TGCAGCGTCTTTAGGGGGTTGGAGACCCAGTACTTC
CSVFRGLETQYF
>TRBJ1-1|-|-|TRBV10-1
TGCGCCAGCAGTGCGAGCCAGAACACTGAAGCTTTCTTT
CASSASQNTEAFF
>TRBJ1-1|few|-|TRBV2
TGTGCCAGCACCTCCTACGGCACTGAAGCTTTCTTT
CASTSYGTEAFF
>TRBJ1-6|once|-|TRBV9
TGTGCCAGCAGCGTAGGTCTAAGCTCCTATAATTCACCCCTCCACTTT
CASSVGLSSYNSPLHF
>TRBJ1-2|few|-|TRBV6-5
TGTGCCAGCAGTCCCGGGTCTAACTATGGCTACACCTTC
CASSPGSNYGYTF
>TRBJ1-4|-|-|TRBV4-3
TGCGCCAGCAGCCAAGAGGGAGGGAGGTTTAATGAAAAACTGTTTTTT
CASSQEGGRFNEKLFF
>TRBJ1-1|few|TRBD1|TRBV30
TGTGCCTGGAGTAGGCTGCAGGGGGCCAGGACTGAAGCTTTCTTT
CAWSRLQGARTEAFF
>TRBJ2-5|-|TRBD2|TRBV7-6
TGTGCCAGCAGCTTAGTGGTGACTAGCGGGGGGACCCAGTACTTC
CASSLVVTSGGTQYF
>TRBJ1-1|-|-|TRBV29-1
TGCAGCGTCGGAGGTACGCTCGGGGTGAACACTGAAGCTTTCTTT
CSVGGTLGVNTEAFF
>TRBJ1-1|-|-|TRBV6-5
TGTGCCAGCAGTAACCGACAGCGATCGGGCACTGAAGCTTTCTTT
CASSNRQRSGTEAFF
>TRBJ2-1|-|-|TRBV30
TGTGCCTGGAGTGTACTGAGTAGCGGTACCTACAATGAGCAGTTCTTC
CAWSVLSSGTYNEQFF
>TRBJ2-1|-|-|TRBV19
TGTGCCAGTAGTTCCGCGGGGGCCCGCTCCTACAATGAGCAGTTCTTC
CASSSAGARSYNEQFF
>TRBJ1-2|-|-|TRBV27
TGTGCCAGCAGTCCCCCTGGAGCCTATGGCTACACCTTC
CASSPPGAYGYTF
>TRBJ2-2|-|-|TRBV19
TGTGCCAGTAGTGGGACAGGGGAGCTGTTTTTT
CASSGTGELFF
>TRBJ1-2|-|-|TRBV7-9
TGTGCCAGCAGCCTAGATGGGGGCGGTGGCTACACCTTC
CASSLDGGGGYTF
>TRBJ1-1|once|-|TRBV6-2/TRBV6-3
TGTGCCAGCAGTTACTCGCCAGGGATGGAAACTGAAGCTTTCTTT
CASSYSPGMETEAFF
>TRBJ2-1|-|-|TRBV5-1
TGCGCCAGCAGACCTTTCGCAGGGCGATACAATGAGCAGTTCTTC
CASRPFAGRYNEQFF
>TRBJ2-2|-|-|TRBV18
TGTGCCAGCTCACAAGAGTCGCAGGGGAACACCGGGGAGCTGTTTTTT
CASSQESQGNTGELFF
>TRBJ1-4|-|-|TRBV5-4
TGTGCCAGCAGCTTACGAACAGGGATTAATGAAAAACTGTTTTTT
CASSLRTGINEKLFF
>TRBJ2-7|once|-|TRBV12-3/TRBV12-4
TGTGCCAGCAGGGTAAACAGGGTTCGCGAGCAGTACTTC
CASRVNRVREQYF
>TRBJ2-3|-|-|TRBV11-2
TGTGCCAGCAGCTTATACGACGGGTTCACAGATACGCAGTATTTT
CASSLYDGFTDTQYF
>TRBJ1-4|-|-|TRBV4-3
TGCGCCAGCAGCCAAGATTCGGGCAGGGCGGCAACTAATGAAAAACTGTTTTTT
CASSQDSGRAATNEKLFF
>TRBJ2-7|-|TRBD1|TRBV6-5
TGTGCCAGCAGAAACCCGGGACAGGCCTCCAACGAGCAGTACTTC
CASRNPGQASNEQYF
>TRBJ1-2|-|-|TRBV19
TGTGCCAGTAGTGAGGAACTTCGGGGCTACACCTTC
CASSEELRGYTF
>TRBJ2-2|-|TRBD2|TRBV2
TGTGCCCGCAGACGGCGGGGGGGCCCGGACACCGGGGAGCTGTTTTTT
CARRRRGGPDTGELFF
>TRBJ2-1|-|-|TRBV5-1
TGCGCCAGCAGCTTGACAGGGAGTACCTACAATGAGCAGTTCTTC
CASSLTGSTYNEQFF
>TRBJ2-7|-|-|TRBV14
TGTGCCACACCACACAGGGCGGTGCAGTACTTC
CATPHRAVQYF
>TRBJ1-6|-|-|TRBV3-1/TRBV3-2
TGTGCCAGCAGCCAAGAGGGGGGCTCCTATAATTCACCCCTCCACTTT
CASSQEGGSYNSPLHF
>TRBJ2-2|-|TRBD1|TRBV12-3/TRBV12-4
TGTGCCAGCAGTTTAGGGGGACAGCGGGAGCTGTTTTTT
CASSLGGQRELFF
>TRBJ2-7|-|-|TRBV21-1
TGTGCCAGCAGCAACTCCCGGGACAGCTACGAGCAGTACTTC
CASSNSRDSYEQYF
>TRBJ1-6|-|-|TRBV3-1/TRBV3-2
TGTGCCAGCAGCCAAGTAGACATTAGGGGGGGATCACCCCTCCACTTT
CASSQVDIRGGSPLHF
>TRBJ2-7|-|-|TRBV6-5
TGTGCCAGCAGTTACGATAGGGGGGGGAACGAGCAGTACTTC
CASSYDRGGNEQYF
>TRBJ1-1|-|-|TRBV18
TGTGCCAGCTCCGATAGCATGAACACTGAAGCTTTCTTT
CASSDSMNTEAFF
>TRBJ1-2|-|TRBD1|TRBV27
TGTGCCAGCACAACTAATAACAGGGGAGAGGGCTACACCTTC
CASTTNNRGEGYTF
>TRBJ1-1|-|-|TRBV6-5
TGTGCCAGCAGCCTCGGACAGTGGAACACTGAAGCTTTCTTT
CASSLGQWNTEAFF
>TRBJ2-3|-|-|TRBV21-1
TGTGCCAGCAGCTCCCTAGCGGGGGGGCCTCCAGATACGCAGTATTTT
CASSSLAGGPPDTQYF
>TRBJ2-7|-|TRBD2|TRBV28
TGTGCCAGCAGTTTAGCCCTAGCGGGGGGACCCGAGCAGTACTTC
CASSLALAGGPEQYF
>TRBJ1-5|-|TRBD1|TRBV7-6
TGTGCCAGCAGCTTAAACAGACAGGGTTTTAATTTTCGCAATCAGCCCCAGCATTTT
CASSLNRQGFNFRNQPQHF
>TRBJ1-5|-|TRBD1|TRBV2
TGTGCCAGCAGTGAGTGGGGGACAGAGAATCAGCCCCAGCATTTT
CASSEWGTENQPQHF
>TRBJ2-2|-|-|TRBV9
TGTGCCAGCAGTCAACAGGGTACCGGGGAGCTGTTTTTT
CASSQQGTGELFF
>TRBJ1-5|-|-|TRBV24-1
TGTGCCAGGGGCCACAGGCTCAATCAGCCCCAGCATTTT
CARGHRLNQPQHF
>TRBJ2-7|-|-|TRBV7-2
TGTGCCAGCAGCCTCTCCCTATTGGCGGGGAGGGGGGGCGAGCAGTACTTC
CASSLSLLAGRGGEQYF